The T cell receptor beta chain under discussion was sequenced for a study of cytomegalovirus exposure and HLA in healthy donors. The CDR3 has 16 amino acids. The germline V gene has CDR1 MDHEN and CDR2 SYDVKM. The germline V and J ends were trimmed by 3 bases and 6 bases, with 18 bases remaining between them. Both 60 Vbeta primers and 13 Jbeta primers went into the PCR. Generated by immunoSEQ multiplex PCR, the TCRdb table keeps only in-frame clones and is missing some. This sample has some 170,000 clones, with around 69% found just once. Input material: PBMCs. This clonotype originated in a man in his sixties in good health and CMV-seronegative. The gene calls are TRBV28 and TRBJ1-5, with D perhaps matching TRBD1 (6 bases). CDR3 sequence reads: CASSLLGTTVGQPQHF. In DNA, the CDR3 is TGTGCCAGCAGTTTGTTAGGGACAACGGTTGGTCAGCCCCAGCATTTT.